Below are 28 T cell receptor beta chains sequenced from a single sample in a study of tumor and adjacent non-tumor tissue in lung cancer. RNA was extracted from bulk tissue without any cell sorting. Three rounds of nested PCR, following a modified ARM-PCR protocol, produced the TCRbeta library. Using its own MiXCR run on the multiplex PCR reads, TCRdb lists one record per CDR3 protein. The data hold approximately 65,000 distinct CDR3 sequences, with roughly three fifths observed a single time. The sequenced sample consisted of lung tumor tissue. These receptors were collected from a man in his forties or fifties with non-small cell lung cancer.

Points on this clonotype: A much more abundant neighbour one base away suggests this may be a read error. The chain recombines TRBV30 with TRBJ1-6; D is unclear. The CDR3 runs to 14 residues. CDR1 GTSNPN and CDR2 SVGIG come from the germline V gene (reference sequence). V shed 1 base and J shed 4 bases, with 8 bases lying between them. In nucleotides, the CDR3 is TGTGCCTGGAGTGGTGAGGGATATAATTCACCCCTCCACTTT. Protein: CAWSGEGYNSPLHF. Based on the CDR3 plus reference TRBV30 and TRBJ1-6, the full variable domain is SQTIHQWPATLVQPVGSPLSLECTVEGTSNPNLYWYRQAAGRGLQLLFYSVGIGQISSEVPQNLSASRPQDRQFILSSKKLLLSDSGFYLCAWSGEGYNSPLHFGNGTRLTVT.

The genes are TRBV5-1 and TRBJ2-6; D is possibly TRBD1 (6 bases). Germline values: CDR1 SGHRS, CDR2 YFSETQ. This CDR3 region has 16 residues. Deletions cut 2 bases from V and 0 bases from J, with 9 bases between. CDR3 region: CASSLTGTSGANVLTF. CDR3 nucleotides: TGCGCCAGCAGCTTAACAGGGACCTCTGGGGCCAACGTCCTGACTTTC.

The CDR3 nucleotides are TGTGCCAGCAGCCCTGCGAGCGAGGAACTGTTTTTT. It is translated as CASSPASEELFF. The V gene is TRBV7-9, the J gene TRBJ2-2; D remains ambiguous. In germline, CDR1 is SEHNR, CDR2 FQNEAQ (reference sequence). V was pared by 5 bases and J by 14 bases, with 15 bases between. The CDR3 is made up of 12 amino acids.

CDR3 nucleotides: TGTGCCAGCAGCCCCTGGTCCGGGGGGGGGGTCTACGAGCAGTACTTC. Amino acids: CASSPWSGGGVYEQYF. This rearrangement joins TRBV7-9 to TRBJ2-7; 8 nucleotides match TRBD2. Unmatched junction bases numbered 12, after V lost 5 bases and J lost 3 bases. Germline CDR1 reads SEHNR; CDR2 reads FQNEAQ (reference sequence). The CDR3 loop spans 16 amino acids.

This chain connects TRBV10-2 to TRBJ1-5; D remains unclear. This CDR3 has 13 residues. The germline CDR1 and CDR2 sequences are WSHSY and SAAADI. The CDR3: CFSSIHMTQPQHF. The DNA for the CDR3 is TGCTTCAGCAGTATACACATGACTCAGCCCCAGCATTTT.

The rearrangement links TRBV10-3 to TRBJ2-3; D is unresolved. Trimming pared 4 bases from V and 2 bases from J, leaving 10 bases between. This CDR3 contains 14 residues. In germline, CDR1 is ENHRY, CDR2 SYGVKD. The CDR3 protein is CAISAWLLTDTQYF. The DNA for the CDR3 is TGTGCCATCAGTGCATGGCTACTCACAGATACGCAGTATTTT.

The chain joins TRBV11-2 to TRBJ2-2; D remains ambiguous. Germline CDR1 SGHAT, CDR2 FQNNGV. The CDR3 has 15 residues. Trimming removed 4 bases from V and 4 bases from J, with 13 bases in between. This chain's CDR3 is CASSSGILSTGELFF. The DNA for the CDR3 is TGTGCCAGCAGCTCCGGCATACTATCCACCGGGGAGCTGTTTTTT. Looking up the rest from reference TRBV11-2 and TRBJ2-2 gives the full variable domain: EAGVAQSPRYKIIEKRQSVAFWCNPISGHATLYWYQQILGQGPKLLIQFQNNGVVDDSQLPKDRFSAERLKGVDSTLKIQPAKLEDSAVYLCASSSGILSTGELFFGEGSRLTVL.

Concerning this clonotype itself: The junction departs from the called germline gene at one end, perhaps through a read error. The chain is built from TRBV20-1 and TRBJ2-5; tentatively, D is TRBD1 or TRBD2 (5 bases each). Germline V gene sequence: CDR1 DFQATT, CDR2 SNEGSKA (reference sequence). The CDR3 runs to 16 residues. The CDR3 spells CSTRDGPGQGSKTQYF. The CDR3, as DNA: TGCAGTACTAGAGATGGGCCGGGGCAGGGATCTAAGACCCAGTACTTC.

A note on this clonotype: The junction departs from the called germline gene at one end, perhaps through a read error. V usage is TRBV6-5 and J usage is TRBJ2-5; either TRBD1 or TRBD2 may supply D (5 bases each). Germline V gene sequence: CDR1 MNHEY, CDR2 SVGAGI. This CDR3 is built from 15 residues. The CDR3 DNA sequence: TGTGTCAGCAATTGGCGGGTCCGACAGCAAGAGACCCAGTACTTC. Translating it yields CVSNWRVRQQETQYF.

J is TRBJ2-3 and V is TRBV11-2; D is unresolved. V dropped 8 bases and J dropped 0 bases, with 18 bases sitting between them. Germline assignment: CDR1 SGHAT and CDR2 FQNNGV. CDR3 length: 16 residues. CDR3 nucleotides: TGTGCCAGCGGCCGCCGTCTACCGAAAAGCACAGATACGCAGTATTTT. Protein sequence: CASGRRLPKSTDTQYF.

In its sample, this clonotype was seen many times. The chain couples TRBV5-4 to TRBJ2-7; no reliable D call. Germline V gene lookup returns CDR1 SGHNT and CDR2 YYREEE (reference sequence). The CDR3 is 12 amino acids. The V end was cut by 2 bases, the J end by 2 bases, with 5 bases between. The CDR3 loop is CASSFDTYEQYF. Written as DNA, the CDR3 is TGTGCCAGCAGCTTCGACACCTACGAGCAGTACTTC.

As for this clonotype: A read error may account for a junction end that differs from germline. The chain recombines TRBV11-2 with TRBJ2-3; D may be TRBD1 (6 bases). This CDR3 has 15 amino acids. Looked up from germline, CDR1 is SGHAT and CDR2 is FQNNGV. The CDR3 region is CASCLVGGRSDTHYF. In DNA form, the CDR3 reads TGTGCCAGCTGCTTAGTAGGGGGACGGTCAGATACGCACTATTTT.

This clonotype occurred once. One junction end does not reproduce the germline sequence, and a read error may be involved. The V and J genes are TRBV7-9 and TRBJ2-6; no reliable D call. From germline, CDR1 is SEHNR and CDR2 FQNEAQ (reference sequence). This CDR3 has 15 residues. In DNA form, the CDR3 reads TGTGCTAGCAGCTTAGTGGTTACTGGGGCCAACGTCCTGACTTTC. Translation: CASSLVVTGANVLTF.

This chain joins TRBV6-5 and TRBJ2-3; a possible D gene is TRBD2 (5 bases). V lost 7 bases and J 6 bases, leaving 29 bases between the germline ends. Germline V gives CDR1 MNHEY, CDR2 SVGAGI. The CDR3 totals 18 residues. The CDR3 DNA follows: TGTGCCAGCAACAGAAGCCCTGGGTCAGGACTGGGTATGGATACGCAGTATTTT. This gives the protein CASNRSPGSGLGMDTQYF.

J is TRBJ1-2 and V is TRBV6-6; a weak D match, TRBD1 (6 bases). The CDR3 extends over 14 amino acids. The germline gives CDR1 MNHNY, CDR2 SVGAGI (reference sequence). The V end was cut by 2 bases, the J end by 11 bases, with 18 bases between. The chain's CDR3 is CASSYDVQGCGYTF. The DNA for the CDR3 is TGTGCCAGCAGTTACGACGTACAGGGATGTGGTTACACCTTC.

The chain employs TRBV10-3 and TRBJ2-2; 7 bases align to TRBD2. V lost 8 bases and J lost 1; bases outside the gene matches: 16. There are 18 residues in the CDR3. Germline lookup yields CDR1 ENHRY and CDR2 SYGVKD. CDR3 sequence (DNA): TGTGCCATCGGCGAGCGGGGATCCGGACCTAGGAACACCGGGGAGCTGTTTTTT. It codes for CAIGERGSGPRNTGELFF.

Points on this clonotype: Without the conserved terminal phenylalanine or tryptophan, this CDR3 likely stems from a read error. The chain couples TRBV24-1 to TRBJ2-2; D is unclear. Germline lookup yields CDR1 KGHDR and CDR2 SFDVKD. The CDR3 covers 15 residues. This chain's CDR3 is CATGDPQVNIGELFC. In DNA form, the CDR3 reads TGTGCCACCGGTGATCCGCAGGTTAACATCGGGGAGCTGTTTTGT.

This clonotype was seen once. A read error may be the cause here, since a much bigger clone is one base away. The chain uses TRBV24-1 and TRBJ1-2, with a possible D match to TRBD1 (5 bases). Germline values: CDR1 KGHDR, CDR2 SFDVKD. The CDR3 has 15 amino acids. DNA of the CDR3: TGTGCCACCAATGATTTCGGACAAGCCTATGACGGCTACACCTTC. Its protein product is CATNDFGQAYDGYTF.

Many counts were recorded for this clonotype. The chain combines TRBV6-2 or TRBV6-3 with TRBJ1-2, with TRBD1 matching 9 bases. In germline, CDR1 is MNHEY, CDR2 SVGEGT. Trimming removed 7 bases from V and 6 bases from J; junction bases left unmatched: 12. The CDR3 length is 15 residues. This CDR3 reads CASITNRDRDDGYTF. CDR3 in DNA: TGTGCCAGCATTACAAATCGGGACAGGGATGATGGCTACACCTTC.

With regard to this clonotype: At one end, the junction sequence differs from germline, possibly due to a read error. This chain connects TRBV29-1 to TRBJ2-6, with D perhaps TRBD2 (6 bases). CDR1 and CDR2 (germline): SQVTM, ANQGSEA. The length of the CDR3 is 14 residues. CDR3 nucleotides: TGCAGCGTTGGAGGGCTCGGGGAGGCCAACGTCCTGAGTTTC. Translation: CSVGGLGEANVLSF.

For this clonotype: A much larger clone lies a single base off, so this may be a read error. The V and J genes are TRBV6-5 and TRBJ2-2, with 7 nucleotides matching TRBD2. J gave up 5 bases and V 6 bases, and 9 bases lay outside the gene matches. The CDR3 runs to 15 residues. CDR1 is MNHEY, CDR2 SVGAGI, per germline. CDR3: CASRTSGNGTGELFF. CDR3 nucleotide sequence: TGTGCCAGCAGGACGAGCGGGAATGGGACCGGGGAGCTGTTTTTT.

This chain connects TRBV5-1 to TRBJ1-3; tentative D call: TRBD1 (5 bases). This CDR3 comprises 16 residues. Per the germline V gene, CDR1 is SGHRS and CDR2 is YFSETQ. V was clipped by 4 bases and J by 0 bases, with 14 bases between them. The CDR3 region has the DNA TGCGCCAGCAGCCTCCGAGGGACGGCCTCTGGAAACACCATATATTTT. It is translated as CASSLRGTASGNTIYF.

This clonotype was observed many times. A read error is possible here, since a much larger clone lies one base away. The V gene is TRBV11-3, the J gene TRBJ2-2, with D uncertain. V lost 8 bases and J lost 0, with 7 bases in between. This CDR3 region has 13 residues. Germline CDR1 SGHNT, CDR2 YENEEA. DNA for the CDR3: TGTGCCAGCGGTAACGCGAACACCGGGGAGCTGTTTTTT. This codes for CASGNANTGELFF. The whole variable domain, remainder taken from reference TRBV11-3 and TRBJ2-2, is EAGVVQSPRYKIIEKKQPVAFWCNPISGHNTLYWYLQNLGQGPELLIRYENEEAVDDSQLPKDRFSAERLKGVDSTLKIQPAELGDSAVYLCASGNANTGELFFGEGSRLTVL.

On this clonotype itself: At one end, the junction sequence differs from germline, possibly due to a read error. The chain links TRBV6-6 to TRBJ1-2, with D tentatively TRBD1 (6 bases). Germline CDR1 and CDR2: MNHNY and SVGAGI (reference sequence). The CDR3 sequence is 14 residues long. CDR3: CASGYDGQRGGYTF. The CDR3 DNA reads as TGTGCCAGCGGTTACGATGGACAGCGAGGTGGCTACACCTTC.

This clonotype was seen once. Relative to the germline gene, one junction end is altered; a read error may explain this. The DNA of the CDR3 is TGTGCCAGCAGTTTAGTCAGGGGGCTAGGTGAGCGGTTCTTC. Translating it yields CASSLVRGLGERFF. The chain carries TRBV28 and TRBJ2-1, with 8 bases matching TRBD1. The CDR3 is 14 amino acids. Germline CDR1 and CDR2: MDHEN and SYDVKM.

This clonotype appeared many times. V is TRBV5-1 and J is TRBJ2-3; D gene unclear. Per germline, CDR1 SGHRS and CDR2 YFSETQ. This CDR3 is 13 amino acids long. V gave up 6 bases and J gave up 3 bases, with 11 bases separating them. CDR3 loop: CASNEGTTDTQYF. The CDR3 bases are TGCGCCAGCAACGAAGGAACAACAGATACGCAGTATTTT.

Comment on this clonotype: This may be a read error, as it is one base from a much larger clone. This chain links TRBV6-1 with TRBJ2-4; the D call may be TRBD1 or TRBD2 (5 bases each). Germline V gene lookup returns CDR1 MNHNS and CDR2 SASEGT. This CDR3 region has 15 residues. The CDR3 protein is CANSEGQGVKNIQYF. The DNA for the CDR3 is TGTGCCAACAGTGAGGGGCAGGGCGTCAAAAACATTCAGTACTTC.

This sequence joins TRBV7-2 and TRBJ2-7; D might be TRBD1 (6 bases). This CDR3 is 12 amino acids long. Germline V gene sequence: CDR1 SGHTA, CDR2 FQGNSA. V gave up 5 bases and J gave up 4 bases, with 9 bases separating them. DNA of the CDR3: TGTGCCAGCAGCCCAGGGGATTACGAGCAGTACTTC. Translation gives CASSPGDYEQYF.